This TCR beta chain was sequenced for a study of cytomegalovirus exposure and HLA in healthy donors. Data came from immunoSEQ multiplex PCR; TCRdb stores just in-frame clones and leaves some out. The data show about 350,000 clones, roughly nine tenths seen once. Study observations and caveats: Rarity characterized most TCR sequences, yet some public TCRs appeared in many donors. In a later analysis, first-cohort TCR clusters were found to tend to co-occur in the 100 to 150 validation repertoires. Researchers catalogued around 150 TCR beta chains as cytomegalovirus-associated.

To note about this clone: Its target is unknown.

This clonotype originated in a woman aged 30 to 39 in good health and CMV-seropositive. Sequenced input: PBMCs.

The CDR3 DNA reads as TGCGCCAGCAGCTTGGTGGGGGACAAAACCGGGGAGCTGTTTTTT. Translating it yields CASSLVGDKTGELFF. This chain uses TRBV5-1 with TRBJ2-2, with a tentative D call TRBD1 (6 bases). The V gene's germline CDR1 is SGHRS and CDR2 YFSETQ. This CDR3 comprises 15 residues. Trimming removed 0 bases at V and 5 bases at J, with 11 bases between.